This TCR beta chain was observed in a study of PD-1 blockade in classical Hodgkin lymphoma. Study-level findings and limits: When nivolumab was started under 1 year after ASCT, patients were excluded. Significant TCR diversity gains by C4D1 occurred in CD4+ but not CD8+ cells.

Each of the patients experienced relapse following autologous stem cell transplantation, and their brentuximab vedotin exposure differed. Complete response, partial response or progressive disease constituted the best response categories observed. Trimming removed 0 bases from V and 1 base from J, with 7 bases in between. Germline V CDR1 and CDR2: KGHSY, FQNENV. The length of the CDR3 is 15 residues. Comment on this clone: Its antigen is unidentified.

Produced via immunoSEQ multiplex PCR; TCRdb's table is partial and in-frame only. The table has about 84,000 clones, about nine tenths seen once; the top ten hold roughly a fifth. This chain connects TRBV16 to TRBJ1-5; D may be TRBD1 (6 bases). The TCR comes from a human donor with classical Hodgkin lymphoma. The specimen was peripheral blood mononuclear cells (PBMCs), collected at baseline. The CDR3 DNA reads TGTGCCAGCAGCCAATCTAGGGGGAGCAATCAGCCCCAGCATTTT. Amino acid sequence: CASSQSRGSNQPQHF.